Given below is one T cell receptor (beta chain) in context. The specificity of this receptor is unknown. No quality values exist for individual bases; no much larger clone is one base distant. Each collaborating institution followed its own protocols to collect whole blood in K2EDTA tubes. For TCRbeta analysis, collaborators shipped samples as frozen whole blood, isolated PBMCs, or DNA extracted from either of those sample types. This entry comes from a study of blood T cell repertoires in COVID-19 (dated by TCRdb to the early 2020s). For the study in its entirety: Samples covering the acute and convalescent phases of COVID-19 were provided by collaborators in the United States, Italy and Spain. Subjects who had been exposed to COVID-19, were actively infected with it, or had recovered from it provided the deeply sampled blood TCRbeta repertoires that made up the dataset. The repertoires were made available in a free public database intended to serve as a resource for research on the immune response to SARS-CoV-2. The sample metadata nearly always contained a de-identified subject ID, COVID-19 status, age in years and sex. The prospective study material was composed of cDNA or gDNA derived from T cells, B-cell-depleted T cells, or PBMCs. HLA class I and class II types, where available, came from metadata supplied by the sample provider rather than from assay-based typing. Samples were obtained from the ongoing ImmuneRACE study (first 160 participants) and from over a thousand subjects provided by 6 global collaborators.

TCRbeta CDR3 regions were amplified from genomic DNA using the immunoSEQ Assay, a bias-controlled multiplex PCR. On the authors' methods: The number of nucleated cells in each sample was estimated by amplification of reference gene primers within the assay. To quantify the absolute abundance of each unique TCRbeta CDR3 rearrangement, sequence reads were collapsed and filtered. For each sample, productive Simpson clonality was calculated as the square root of Simpson's diversity index over productive rearrangements. Imported from immuneACCESS, the table was reduced by TCRdb to in-frame sequences with V and J called. These copies leave out some clones; in studies compared against another copy, an unresolved V gene accounts for under half, and the cause of the remainder is not known. V, J and clone size reflect that table, while D and trimming were determined from the DNA. This sample holds approximately 360,000 clones; 90% were observed only once. In total, the top ten clones hold approximately 6.2% of the sample.

Broad study findings and their caveats: How much clinical and demographic metadata was included differed by source and by participant, and the metadata was provided uncurated.

The CDR3 spans 14 residues, from the cysteine through the phenylalanine. The retained sequence is limited to the CDR3, 42 bases, with the frame set at the first base. Deletion took 6 bases off V and 4 bases off J, with a span of 15 bases between the germline ends. The germline V gene (reference sequence) yields MNHEY for CDR1 and SMNVEV for CDR2. The source of this sequence is a man between 18 and 35 years old with active or convalescent COVID-19. The rearrangement combines TRBV27 with TRBJ1-1; TRBD1 is possibly the D segment (6 matching bases). The sequencing sample was made of peripheral blood. The CDR3 reads as follows: CASRPFTGFTEAFF. The DNA is as follows: TGTGCCAGCAGACCCTTTACAGGGTTCACTGAAGCTTTCTTT.